This T cell receptor beta chain came from a study of regulatory T cells in long-lasting Graves disease. Regarding the study as a whole: Favoring TRBV28, TRBJ1-2 and TRBJ2-5 was a feature seen in persistent disease.

This clonotype was detected ten times or more. Its cognate antigen is unknown. The length of the CDR3 is 12 residues. The germline gives CDR1 MDHEN, CDR2 SYDVKM. Trimming pared 6 bases from V and 4 bases from J, leaving 9 bases between. Time point indicated: newly diagnosed GD, antithyroid drugs for less than 3 months. PBMC-extracted RNA yielded the TCR library. Diagnosing Graves' disease relied on the American Thyroid Association guidelines. Investigators prepared the TCR beta libraries by applying iRepertoire HTBI primers and Arm-PCR of CDR3 regions. Each CDR3 protein gets one entry after TCRdb re-called the multiplex PCR reads with MiXCR. The table includes about 620,000 distinct CDR3 sequences, under 20% detected once. These data also formed part of another study, on T cells in Graves' hyperthyroidism and ophthalmopathy.

The receptor's source is a woman aged 25-40 years with Graves disease. Sequenced here: peripheral blood mononuclear cells (PBMCs), sampled at new diagnosis, from a patient treated with antithyroid drugs. V and J are TRBV28 and TRBJ1-1, with TRBD1 as a possible D gene (5 bases). The CDR3 region is CASSKGVTEAFF. The CDR3 nucleotides read TGTGCCAGCAGCAAAGGGGTCACTGAAGCTTTCTTT.